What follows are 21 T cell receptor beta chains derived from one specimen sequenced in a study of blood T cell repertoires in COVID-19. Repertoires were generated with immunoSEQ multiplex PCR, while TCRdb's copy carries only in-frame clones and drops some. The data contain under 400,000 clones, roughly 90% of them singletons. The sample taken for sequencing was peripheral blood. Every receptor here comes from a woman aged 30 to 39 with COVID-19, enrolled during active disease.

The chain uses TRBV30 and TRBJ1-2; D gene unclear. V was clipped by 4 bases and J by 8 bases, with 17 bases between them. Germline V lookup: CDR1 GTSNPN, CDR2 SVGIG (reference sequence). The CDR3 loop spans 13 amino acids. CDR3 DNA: TGTGCCTGGACCCCCGCAGCGGAGGGCGGCTACACCTTC. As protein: CAWTPAAEGGYTF.

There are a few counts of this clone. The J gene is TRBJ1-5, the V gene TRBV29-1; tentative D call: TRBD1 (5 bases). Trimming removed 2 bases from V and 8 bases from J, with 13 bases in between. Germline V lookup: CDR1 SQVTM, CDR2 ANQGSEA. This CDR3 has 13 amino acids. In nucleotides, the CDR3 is TGCAGCGTTGAATGGCGTCCGGGGGAGCCCCAGCATTTT. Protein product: CSVEWRPGEPQHF.

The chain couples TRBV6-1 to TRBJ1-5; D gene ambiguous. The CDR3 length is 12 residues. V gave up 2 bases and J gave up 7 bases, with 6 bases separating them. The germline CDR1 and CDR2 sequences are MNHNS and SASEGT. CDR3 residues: CASSELLQPQHF. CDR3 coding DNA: TGTGCCAGCAGTGAACTTTTACAGCCCCAGCATTTT.

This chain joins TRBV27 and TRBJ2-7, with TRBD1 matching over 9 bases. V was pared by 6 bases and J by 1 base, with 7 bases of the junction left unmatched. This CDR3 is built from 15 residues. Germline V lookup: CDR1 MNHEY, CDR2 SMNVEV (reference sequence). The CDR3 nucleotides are TGTGCCAGCAGGGGACCGGGACAGGGTTCCTACGAGCAGTACTTC. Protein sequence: CASRGPGQGSYEQYF.

This CDR3 reads CASSLPETGRFDEQYF. DNA for the CDR3: TGTGCCAGCAGTTTGCCCGAGACAGGGAGATTCGACGAGCAGTACTTC. This rearrangement joins TRBV28 to TRBJ2-7, with 7 bases lining up with TRBD1. Germline V gene data show CDR1 as MDHEN and CDR2 as SYDVKM. The CDR3 sequence is 16 residues long. The J segment lost 5 bases and the V segment lost 3 bases, leaving 13 bases of the junction unmatched.

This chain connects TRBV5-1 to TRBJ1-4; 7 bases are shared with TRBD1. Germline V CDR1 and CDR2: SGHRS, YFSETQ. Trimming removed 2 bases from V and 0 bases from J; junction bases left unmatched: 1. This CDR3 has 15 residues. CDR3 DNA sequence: TGCGCCAGCAGCTTTCAGGGGGCAACTAATGAAAAACTGTTTTTT. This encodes CASSFQGATNEKLFF.

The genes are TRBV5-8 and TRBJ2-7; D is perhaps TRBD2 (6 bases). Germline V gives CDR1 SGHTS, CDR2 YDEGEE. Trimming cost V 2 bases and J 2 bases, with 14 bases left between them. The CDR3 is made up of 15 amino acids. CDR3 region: CASSFIGTPAYEQYF. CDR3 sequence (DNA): TGTGCCAGCAGCTTTATCGGGACTCCCGCCTACGAGCAGTACTTC.

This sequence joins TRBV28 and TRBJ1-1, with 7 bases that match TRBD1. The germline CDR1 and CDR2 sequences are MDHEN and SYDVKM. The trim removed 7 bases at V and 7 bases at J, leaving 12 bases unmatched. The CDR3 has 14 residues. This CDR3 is CASNEARGLIEAFF. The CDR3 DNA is TGTGCCAGCAACGAGGCCAGGGGGTTGATTGAAGCTTTCTTT.

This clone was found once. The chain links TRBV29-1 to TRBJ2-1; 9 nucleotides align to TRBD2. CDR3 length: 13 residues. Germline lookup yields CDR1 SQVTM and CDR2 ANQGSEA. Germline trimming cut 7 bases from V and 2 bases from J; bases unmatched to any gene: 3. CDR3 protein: CSGGLATYNEQFF. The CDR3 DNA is TGCAGCGGAGGACTAGCGACCTACAATGAGCAGTTCTTC.

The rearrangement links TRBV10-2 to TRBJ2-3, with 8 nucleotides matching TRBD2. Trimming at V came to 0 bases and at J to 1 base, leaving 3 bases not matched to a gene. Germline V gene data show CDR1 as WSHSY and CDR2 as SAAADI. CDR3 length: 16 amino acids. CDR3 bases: TGCGCCAGCAGTGAGTCTATACTAGCGGGCACAGATACGCAGTATTTT. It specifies CASSESILAGTDTQYF.

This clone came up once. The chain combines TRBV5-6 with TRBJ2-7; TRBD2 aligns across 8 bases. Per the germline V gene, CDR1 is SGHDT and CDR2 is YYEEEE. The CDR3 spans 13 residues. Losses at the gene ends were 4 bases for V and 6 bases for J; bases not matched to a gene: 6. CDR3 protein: CASSVGLAFEQYF. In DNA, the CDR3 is TGTGCCAGCAGCGTCGGACTAGCCTTCGAGCAGTACTTC.

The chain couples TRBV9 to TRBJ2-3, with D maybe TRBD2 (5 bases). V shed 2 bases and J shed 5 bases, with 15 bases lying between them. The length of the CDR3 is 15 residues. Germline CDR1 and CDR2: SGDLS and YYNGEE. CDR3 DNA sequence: TGTGCCAGCAGCGTTTCGGACTCCGGGTTAGATACGCAGTATTTT. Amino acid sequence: CASSVSDSGLDTQYF.

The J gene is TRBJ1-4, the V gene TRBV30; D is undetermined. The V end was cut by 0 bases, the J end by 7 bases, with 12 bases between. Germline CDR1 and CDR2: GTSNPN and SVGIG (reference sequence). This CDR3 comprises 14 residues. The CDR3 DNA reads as TGTGCCTGGAGTGTACGGGGTGTGAGTGAAAAACTGTTTTTT. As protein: CAWSVRGVSEKLFF.

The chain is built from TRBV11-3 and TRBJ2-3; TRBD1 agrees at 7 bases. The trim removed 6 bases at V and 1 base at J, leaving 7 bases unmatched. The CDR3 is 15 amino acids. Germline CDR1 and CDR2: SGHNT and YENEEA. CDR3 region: CASSRGQPGTDTQYF. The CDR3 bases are TGTGCCAGCAGTAGGGGACAGCCCGGCACAGATACGCAGTATTTT. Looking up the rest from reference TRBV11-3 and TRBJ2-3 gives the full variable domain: EAGVVQSPRYKIIEKKQPVAFWCNPISGHNTLYWYLQNLGQGPELLIRYENEEAVDDSQLPKDRFSAERLKGVDSTLKIQPAELGDSAVYLCASSRGQPGTDTQYFGPGTRLTVL.

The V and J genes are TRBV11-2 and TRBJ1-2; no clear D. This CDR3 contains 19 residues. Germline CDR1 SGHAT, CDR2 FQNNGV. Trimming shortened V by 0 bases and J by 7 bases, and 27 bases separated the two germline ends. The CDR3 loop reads CASSLEPGLLTGLVSGYTF. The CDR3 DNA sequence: TGTGCCAGCAGCTTAGAGCCGGGTCTTTTGACCGGGTTGGTGTCTGGCTACACCTTC.

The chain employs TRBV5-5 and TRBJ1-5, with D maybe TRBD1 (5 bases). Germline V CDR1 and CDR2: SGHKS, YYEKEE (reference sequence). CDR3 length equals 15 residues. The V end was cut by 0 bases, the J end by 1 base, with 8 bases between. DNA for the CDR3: TGTGCCAGCAGCTTGGTGCAGGGAAGCAATCAGCCCCAGCATTTT. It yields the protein CASSLVQGSNQPQHF. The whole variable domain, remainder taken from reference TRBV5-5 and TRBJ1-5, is DAGVTQSPTHLIKTRGQQVTLRCSPISGHKSVSWYQQVLGQGPQFIFQYYEKEERGRGNFPDRFSARQFPNYSSELNVNALLLGDSALYLCASSLVQGSNQPQHFGDGTRLSIL.

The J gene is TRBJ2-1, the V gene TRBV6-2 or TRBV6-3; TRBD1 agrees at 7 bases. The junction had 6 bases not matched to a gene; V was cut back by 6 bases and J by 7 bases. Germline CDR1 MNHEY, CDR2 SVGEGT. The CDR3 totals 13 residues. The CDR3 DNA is TGTGCCAGCAGCGAGAACAGGGGTAATGAGCAGTTCTTC. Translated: CASSENRGNEQFF.

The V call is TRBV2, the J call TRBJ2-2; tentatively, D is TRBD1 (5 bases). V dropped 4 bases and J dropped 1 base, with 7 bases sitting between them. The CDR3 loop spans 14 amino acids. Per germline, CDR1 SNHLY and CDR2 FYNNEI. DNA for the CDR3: TGTGCCAGCAGTGCCCAGGGGAACACCGGGGAGCTGTTTTTT. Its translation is CASSAQGNTGELFF.

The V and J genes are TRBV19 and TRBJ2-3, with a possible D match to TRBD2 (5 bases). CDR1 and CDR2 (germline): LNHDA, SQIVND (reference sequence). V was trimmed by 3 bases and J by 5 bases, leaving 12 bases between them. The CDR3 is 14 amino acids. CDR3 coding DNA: TGTGCCAGTAGTATGGACTTTCTGAAAGATACGCAGTATTTT. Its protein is CASSMDFLKDTQYF.

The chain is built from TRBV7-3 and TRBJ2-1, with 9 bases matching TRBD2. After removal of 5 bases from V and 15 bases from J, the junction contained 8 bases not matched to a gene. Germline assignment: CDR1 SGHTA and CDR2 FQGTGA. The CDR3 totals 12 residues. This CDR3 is CASSRTSETLFF. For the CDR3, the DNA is TGTGCCAGCAGCCGGACTAGCGAGACTCTGTTCTTC.

In DNA form, the CDR3 reads TGTGCCAGCAGCCAAGATGGGGCAGGGTCAGTGGACACTGAAGCTTTCTTT. It specifies CASSQDGAGSVDTEAFF. This rearrangement joins TRBV3-1 (or the pseudogene TRBV3-2) to TRBJ1-1; D is perhaps TRBD1 (5 bases). The length of the CDR3 is 17 residues. Trimming removed 0 bases at V and 3 bases at J, with 17 bases between. The germline gives CDR1 LGHDT, CDR2 YNNKEL (reference sequence).